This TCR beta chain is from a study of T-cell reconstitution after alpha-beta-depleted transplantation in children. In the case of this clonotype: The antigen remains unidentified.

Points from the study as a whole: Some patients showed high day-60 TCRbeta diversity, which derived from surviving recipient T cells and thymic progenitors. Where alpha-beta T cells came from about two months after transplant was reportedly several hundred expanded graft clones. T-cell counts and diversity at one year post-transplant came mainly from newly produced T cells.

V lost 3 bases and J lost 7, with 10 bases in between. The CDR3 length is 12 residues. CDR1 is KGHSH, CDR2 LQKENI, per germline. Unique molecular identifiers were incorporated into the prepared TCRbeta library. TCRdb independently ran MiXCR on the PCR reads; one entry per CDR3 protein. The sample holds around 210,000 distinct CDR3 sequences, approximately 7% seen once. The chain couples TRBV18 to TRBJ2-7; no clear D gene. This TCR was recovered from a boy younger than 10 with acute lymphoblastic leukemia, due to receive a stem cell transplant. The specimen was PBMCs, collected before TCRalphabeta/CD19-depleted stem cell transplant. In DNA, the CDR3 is TGTGCCAGCTCACCGGCAACCCAGGAGCAGTACTTC. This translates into CASSPATQEQYF.